This record concerns one T cell receptor beta chain sequence. Its specificity is unknown. The source of the sample is a study of OX40 agonist ivuxolimab in advanced cancers. Assay used: immunoSEQ multiplex PCR; TCRdb lists only in-frame clones, some missing. The sample lists tens of thousands of clones, around 86% occurring once. Study-level points and caveats: Antigens targeted by the expanded peripheral T cells were not determined. Certain nonresponders likewise exhibited a low normalized T-cell clonal expansion. Those patients achieving a partial response at 0.1-3.0 mg/kg showed among the lowest clonal expansion.

CDR3 size: 15 residues. Deletions cut 3 bases from V and 6 bases from J, with 15 bases between. Germline assignment: CDR1 SGDLS and CDR2 YYNGEE. This specimen was CD4+ or CD8+ T cells sorted from blood, taken in a trial of the OX40 agonist ivuxolimab. This rearrangement joins TRBV9 to TRBJ2-2; possibly TRBD1 for D (5 bases). This receptor was taken from an adult with an advanced solid tumor such as melanoma, head and neck, liver or kidney cancer. The CDR3 is CASSAEIGVPGELFF. CDR3 sequence (DNA): TGTGCCAGCAGCGCCGAAATAGGGGTACCCGGGGAGCTGTTTTTT.